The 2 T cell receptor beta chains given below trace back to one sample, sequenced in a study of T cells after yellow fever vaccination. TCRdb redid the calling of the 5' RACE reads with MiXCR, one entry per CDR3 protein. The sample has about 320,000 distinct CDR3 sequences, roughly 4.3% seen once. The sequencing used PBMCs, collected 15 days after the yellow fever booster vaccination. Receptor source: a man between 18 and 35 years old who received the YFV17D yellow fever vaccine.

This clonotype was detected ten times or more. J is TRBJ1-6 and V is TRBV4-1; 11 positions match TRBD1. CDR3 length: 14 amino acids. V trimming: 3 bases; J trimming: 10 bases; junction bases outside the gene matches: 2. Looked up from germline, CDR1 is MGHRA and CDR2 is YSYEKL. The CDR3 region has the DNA TGCGCCAGCAGCCATGGGACAGGGGGATCACCCCTCCACTTT. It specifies CASSHGTGGSPLHF.

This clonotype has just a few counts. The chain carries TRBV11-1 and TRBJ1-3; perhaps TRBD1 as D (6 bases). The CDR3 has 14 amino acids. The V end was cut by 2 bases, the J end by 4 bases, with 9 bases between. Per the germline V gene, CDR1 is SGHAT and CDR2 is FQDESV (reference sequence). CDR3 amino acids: CASSLSGDGNTIYF. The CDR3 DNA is TGTGCCAGCAGCTTATCAGGGGACGGAAACACCATATATTTT.